The 26 T cell receptor beta chains given below trace back to one sample, sequenced in a study of blood T cell repertoires in COVID-19. Repertoires were generated with immunoSEQ multiplex PCR, while TCRdb's copy carries only in-frame clones and drops some. The table shows around 150,000 clones, with around 80% occurring only once. Sequencing used peripheral blood. The receptors stem from a man aged 60 to 69 who had recovered from COVID-19.

There are a few counts of this clone. The CDR3: CASSPGSGRSNQPQHF. In nucleotides, the CDR3 is TGTGCCAGCAGCCCGGGGTCGGGCCGGAGCAATCAGCCCCAGCATTTT. The gene calls are TRBV11-2 and TRBJ1-5, with D uncertain. The V end was cut by 5 bases, the J end by 1 base, with 15 bases between. Germline assignment: CDR1 SGHAT and CDR2 FQNNGV. CDR3 size: 16 residues.

The sample holds one count of this clone. The chain carries TRBV5-5 and TRBJ2-7, with D possibly TRBD2 on 6 matching bases. Germline lookup yields CDR1 SGHKS and CDR2 YYEKEE (reference sequence). The V end lost 7 bases, the J end lost 5 bases, and 16 bases lay between the germline ends. The CDR3 is made up of 13 amino acids. CDR3 bases: TGTGCCAGCGATATAACGGGGGTCCACGAGCAGTACTTC. Its translation: CASDITGVHEQYF.

The chain combines TRBV20-1 with TRBJ2-3; 10 nucleotides line up with TRBD2. The CDR3 spans 15 residues. J was trimmed by 1 base and V by 3 bases; bases with no gene match: 4. In germline, CDR1 is DFQATT, CDR2 SNEGSKA (reference sequence). The CDR3 region has the DNA TGCAGTGCTAGTGCACTAGCGGGACGCACAGATACGCAGTATTTT. Its protein product is CSASALAGRTDTQYF.

V gene TRBV6-2 or TRBV6-3 combines with J gene TRBJ2-1; 13 nucleotides match TRBD2. The CDR3 spans 15 residues. The trim removed 5 bases at V and 5 bases at J, leaving 3 bases unmatched. Germline values: CDR1 MNHEY, CDR2 SVGEGT. CDR3: CASSLTSGGDNEQFF. CDR3 in DNA: TGTGCCAGCAGTCTCACTAGCGGGGGGGACAATGAGCAGTTCTTC.

The chain is built from TRBV5-1 and TRBJ2-2, with a possible D match to TRBD2 (5 bases). Germline V gene sequence: CDR1 SGHRS, CDR2 YFSETQ. The V end was cut by 4 bases, the J end by 2 bases, with 9 bases between. This CDR3 has 14 residues. CDR3 sequence (DNA): TGCGCCAGCAGCGGAGGAGGTAACACCGGGGAGCTGTTTTTT. Its protein is CASSGGGNTGELFF.

This clone was found once. V is TRBV6-5 and J is TRBJ2-7; maybe TRBD1 (5 bases). V was clipped by 4 bases and J by 0 bases, with 16 bases between them. Germline values: CDR1 MNHEY, CDR2 SVGAGI. The CDR3 has 16 residues. The CDR3 spells CASSFGRGMSSYEQYF. CDR3 DNA sequence: TGTGCCAGCAGTTTTGGAAGGGGCATGAGCTCCTACGAGCAGTACTTC.

This clone was counted only a few times. This chain links TRBV6-2 or TRBV6-3 with TRBJ2-1; 10 bases are a match to TRBD2. The CDR3 is made up of 17 amino acids. Germline values: CDR1 MNHEY, CDR2 SVGEGT. V was pared by 3 bases and J by 6 bases, with 11 bases of the junction left unmatched. CDR3 residues: CASSYLQLAGNLNEQFF. The CDR3 DNA reads TGTGCCAGCAGTTATCTTCAACTAGCGGGAAACCTCAATGAGCAGTTCTTC.

The chain employs TRBV5-8 and TRBJ1-6; 7 bases align to TRBD1. The V gene's germline CDR1 is SGHTS and CDR2 YDEGEE. Trimming took 4 bases from V and 6 from J; bases not matched to a gene: 7. The CDR3 covers 15 residues. The CDR3 bases are TGTGCCAGCAGCCAGACAGGGAGGCTTAATTCACCCCTCCACTTT. Encoded protein: CASSQTGRLNSPLHF.

This rearrangement joins TRBV5-5 to TRBJ2-1; 8 positions agree with TRBD2. V was clipped by 6 bases and J by 14 bases; unmatched bases: 16. The CDR3 spans 14 residues. Germline V gene sequence: CDR1 SGHKS, CDR2 YYEKEE (reference sequence). In DNA form, the CDR3 reads TGTGCCAGCACCTCGGTAGCGGGGACCCCTTTGGAGTTCTTC. It encodes CASTSVAGTPLEFF.

For the CDR3, the DNA is TGTGCCAGCGGACAGACAAATCAGCCCCAGCATTTT. Protein: CASGQTNQPQHF. The chain joins TRBV10-3 to TRBJ1-5, with TRBD1 as a possible D gene (6 bases). The CDR3 consists of 12 residues. The V end lost 10 bases, the J end lost 4 bases, and 11 bases lay between the germline ends. Germline lookup yields CDR1 ENHRY and CDR2 SYGVKD.

The V gene is TRBV28, the J gene TRBJ1-2; 9 positions match TRBD1. Germline V gene lookup returns CDR1 MDHEN and CDR2 SYDVKM. CDR3 length equals 13 residues. J lost 5 bases, V lost 6 bases, and 4 bases had no gene match. CDR3 protein: CASSPGQGYGYTF. In DNA, the CDR3 is TGTGCCAGCAGCCCGGGACAGGGATATGGCTACACCTTC.

The chain links TRBV18 to TRBJ2-3, with 13 positions matching TRBD2. V trimming: 3 bases; J trimming: 1 base; junction bases outside the gene matches: 7. The V gene's germline CDR1 is KGHSH and CDR2 LQKENI. This CDR3 has 18 residues. CDR3 DNA sequence: TGTGCCAGCTCACCTGGACTAGCGGGAGCGGCTGGCACAGATACGCAGTATTTT. Translating gives CASSPGLAGAAGTDTQYF.

This chain joins TRBV11-3 and TRBJ2-1, with a weak D call TRBD2 (6 bases). V lost 0 bases, J lost 4 bases, and 10 bases lay in between. Germline CDR1 reads SGHNT; CDR2 reads YENEEA. The CDR3 consists of 15 residues. This chain's CDR3 is CASSLDSGSYNEQFF. CDR3 sequence (DNA): TGTGCCAGCAGCTTAGACAGCGGGTCGTACAATGAGCAGTTCTTC.

The J gene is TRBJ2-1, the V gene TRBV3-1 (or the pseudogene TRBV3-2); TRBD1 agrees at 10 bases. Unmatched junction bases numbered 11, after V lost 6 bases and J lost 0 bases. This CDR3 has 18 amino acids. In germline, CDR1 is LGHDT, CDR2 YNNKEL (reference sequence). The CDR3 DNA reads TGTGCCAGCAGTCCGGGACAGGGGCCCCAGAGCTCCTACAATGAGCAGTTCTTC. This gives the protein CASSPGQGPQSSYNEQFF.

This chain connects TRBV7-2 to TRBJ1-5; D unclear. From germline, CDR1 is SGHTA and CDR2 FQGNSA. Trimming removed 1 base at V and 0 bases at J, with 7 bases between. CDR3 length: 15 amino acids. CDR3 residues: CASSLGENSNQPQHF. The CDR3 nucleotides are TGTGCCAGCAGCTTAGGAGAAAATAGCAATCAGCCCCAGCATTTT.

The chain couples TRBV19 to TRBJ1-2; TRBD1 is a possible D gene (5 bases). The CDR3 is made up of 15 amino acids. CDR1 is LNHDA and CDR2 is SQIVND in the germline V gene (reference sequence). The V end lost 8 bases, the J end lost 1 base, and 17 bases lay between the germline ends. The CDR3 sequence is CASLDRGGSNYGYTF. CDR3 bases: TGTGCCAGTTTGGACCGGGGGGGGAGTAACTATGGCTACACCTTC.

The genes are TRBV11-2 and TRBJ2-3; D remains ambiguous. This CDR3 spans 14 amino acids. V lost 7 bases and J lost 5, with 16 bases in between. The germline CDR1 and CDR2 sequences are SGHAT and FQNNGV. The CDR3 DNA sequence: TGTGCCAGCACCCTTAGACTTGCGGTAGATACGCAGTATTTT. This translates into CASTLRLAVDTQYF. Using reference TRBV11-2 and TRBJ2-3 for the parts outside the CDR3, the full variable domain is EAGVAQSPRYKIIEKRQSVAFWCNPISGHATLYWYQQILGQGPKLLIQFQNNGVVDDSQLPKDRFSAERLKGVDSTLKIQPAKLEDSAVYLCASTLRLAVDTQYFGPGTRLTVL.

The rearrangement joins TRBV5-1 to TRBJ1-4, with D unresolved. The germline CDR1 and CDR2 sequences are SGHRS and YFSETQ. This CDR3 has 14 amino acids. Deletions cut 4 bases from V and 8 bases from J, with 15 bases between. The CDR3 loop reads CASSRGNLNEKLFF. The CDR3 bases are TGCGCCAGCAGCCGGGGAAATTTAAACGAAAAACTGTTTTTT.

The V and J genes are TRBV27 and TRBJ2-7; D is uncertain. V was shortened by 0 bases and J by 6 bases, with 12 bases between the two germline ends. The germline V gene has CDR1 MNHEY and CDR2 SMNVEV (reference sequence). This CDR3 contains 14 residues. The CDR3, as DNA: TGTGCCAGCAGTTTATCTCCCTCCTGGAGCGAGCAGTACTTC. It yields the protein CASSLSPSWSEQYF.

This clone was observed a few times. The CDR3 spells CASSTGQAAYGYTF. The CDR3 coding sequence is TGCGCCAGCAGCACGGGACAGGCAGCTTATGGCTACACCTTC. The rearrangement links TRBV5-1 to TRBJ1-2; 8 bases match TRBD1. Germline-derived CDR1 and CDR2 are SGHRS and YFSETQ. With 4 bases clipped from V and 5 bases from J, the junction kept 7 bases outside the gene matches. This CDR3 contains 14 residues.

The chain employs TRBV5-6 and TRBJ1-3; D perhaps matches TRBD1 (5 bases). The V gene lost 4 bases and the J gene lost 4 bases, with 12 bases spanning the gap. The CDR3 length is 14 residues. Germline V CDR1 and CDR2: SGHDT, YYEEEE. This chain's CDR3 is CASSPGQLGNTIYF. CDR3 bases: TGTGCCAGCAGCCCTGGACAATTAGGAAACACCATATATTTT.

The gene calls are TRBV19 and TRBJ1-6; the match to TRBD1 covers 9 bases. V lost 5 bases and J lost 6; bases outside the gene matches: 5. Germline assignment: CDR1 LNHDA and CDR2 SQIVND (reference sequence). CDR3 length: 15 residues. The CDR3 region is CASSPPGQGNSPLHF. The CDR3 bases are TGTGCCAGTAGTCCACCGGGACAGGGTAATTCACCCCTCCACTTT.

This chain joins TRBV15 and TRBJ2-3; TRBD1 matches at 10 bases. This CDR3 comprises 16 residues. J gave up 4 bases and V 4 bases, and 8 bases lay outside the gene matches. Germline V gene lookup returns CDR1 LNHNV and CDR2 YYDKDF (reference sequence). This chain's CDR3 is CATSKRQGAPPDTQYF. DNA of the CDR3: TGTGCCACCAGCAAGAGACAGGGGGCTCCTCCAGATACGCAGTATTTT.

This chain connects TRBV4-3 to TRBJ1-2; no firm D call. The CDR3 contains 12 residues. V dropped 3 bases and J dropped 8 bases, with 10 bases sitting between them. CDR1 and CDR2 (germline): LGHNA, YSLEER. The CDR3 DNA reads TGCGCCAGCAGCCATCCAAACGGGGGCTACACCTTC. It encodes CASSHPNGGYTF.

The J gene is TRBJ2-5, the V gene TRBV5-1; 13 nucleotides line up with TRBD2. The CDR3 totals 16 residues. The ends lost 1 base at V and 3 bases at J; junction bases unmatched: 3. CDR1 and CDR2 from the germline V gene are SGHRS and YFSETQ. The CDR3 nucleotides are TGCGCCAGCAGCTTGACTAGCGGGGGGGCAGAAGAGACCCAGTACTTC. As protein: CASSLTSGGAEETQYF.

The V gene is TRBV6-5, the J gene TRBJ2-7, with 8 bases fitting TRBD1. The trim removed 0 bases at V and 2 bases at J, leaving 3 bases unmatched. This CDR3 is built from 15 residues. Germline V CDR1 and CDR2: MNHEY, SVGAGI. CDR3 sequence (DNA): TGTGCCAGCAGTTACTCTGGACAGGGTCCCTACGAGCAGTACTTC. Protein sequence: CASSYSGQGPYEQYF.